This T cell receptor (beta chain) was recovered during a study of blood T cell repertoires in COVID-19. About the study: COVID-19 samples from acute and convalescent phases originated in the United States, Italy and Spain. In each case, the material was cDNA or gDNA derived from T cells, B-cell-depleted T cells, or PBMCs.

As originally analysed: Amplifying reference gene primers gave estimates of nucleated cell counts. TCRdb keeps only in-frame clones here, not all; method: immunoSEQ multiplex PCR. That table is the source of V, J and clone size, and D and trimming were worked out from the DNA. The sample lists 250,000 or so clones, 80% to 85% occurring once. The receptor was derived from a middle-aged woman who had recovered from COVID-19. The sample comprised peripheral blood.

Here the CDR3 reads CSASSAGDYGYTF. The CDR3 DNA reads as TGCAGTGCTAGTTCCGCAGGGGACTATGGCTACACCTTC. This chain links TRBV20-1 with TRBJ1-2, with D possibly matching TRBD1 (6 bases). The CDR3 extends over 13 amino acids. With 3 bases removed from V and 3 bases from J, the gap between germline ends came to 11 bases. Germline CDR1 DFQATT, CDR2 SNEGSKA (reference sequence).